The source of this T cell receptor (beta chain) is a study of blood T cell repertoires in COVID-19. About the study: PBMCs, B-cell-depleted T cells, or T cells were the source of the cDNA or gDNA that made up the material.

As processed by the authors: From reference gene primer amplification, estimates of nucleated cell counts were derived. The method was immunoSEQ multiplex PCR; TCRdb's version includes in-frame clones alone and lacks a portion of them. V and J calls and clone size are as listed in that table; D and trimming were resolved from the DNA. The sample contains over 150,000 clones, over 70% of which appear only once. The CDR3 contains 13 residues. Trimming removed 8 bases from V and 1 base from J, with 9 bases in between. Germline V gene data show CDR1 as LNHDA and CDR2 as SQIVND (reference sequence). The specimen sequenced was peripheral blood. The rearrangement links TRBV19 to TRBJ1-5; D is undetermined. The receptor was derived from a woman aged 60-70 years with acute or convalescent COVID-19. In nucleotides, the CDR3 is TGTGCCAGTGCCGGGAACAGCAATCAGCCCCAGCATTTT. This gives the protein CASAGNSNQPQHF.